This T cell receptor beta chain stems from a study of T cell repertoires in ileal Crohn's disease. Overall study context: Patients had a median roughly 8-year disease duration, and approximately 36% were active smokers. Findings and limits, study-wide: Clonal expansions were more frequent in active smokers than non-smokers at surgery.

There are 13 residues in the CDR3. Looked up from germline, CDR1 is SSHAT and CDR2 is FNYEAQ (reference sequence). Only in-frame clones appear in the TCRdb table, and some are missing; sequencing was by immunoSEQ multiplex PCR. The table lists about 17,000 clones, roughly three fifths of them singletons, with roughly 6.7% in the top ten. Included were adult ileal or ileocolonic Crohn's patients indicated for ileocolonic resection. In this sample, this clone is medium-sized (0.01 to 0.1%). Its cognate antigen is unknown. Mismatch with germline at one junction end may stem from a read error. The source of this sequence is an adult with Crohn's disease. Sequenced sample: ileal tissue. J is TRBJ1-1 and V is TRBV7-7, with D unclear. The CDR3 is CASSLARETEAFF. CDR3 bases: TGTGCTAGCAGCTTAGCTAGGGAGACAGAAGCTTTCTTT.